Below are 2 T cell receptor beta chains sequenced from a single sample in a study of blood T cell repertoires in COVID-19 (dated by TCRdb to about 2020). The library was built by means of the immunoSEQ multiplex PCR assay. The clones in this table, taken by TCRdb from immuneACCESS, are in-frame only. Not every clone is retained; where verified, under half of the shortfall comes from an unresolved V gene, and the cause of the rest is unknown. The sample table records approximately 70,000 clones; approximately 86% of these occur just once. 3.9% of the sample comes from the top ten. Source material: peripheral blood. The receptors stem from an older man with active COVID-19.

This chain joins TRBV28 and TRBJ2-5; the match to TRBD2 covers 14 bases. Trimming took 4 bases from V and 9 from J; bases not matched to a gene: 4. From germline, CDR1 is MDHEN and CDR2 SYDVKM. The CDR3 totals 14 residues. The CDR3 reads CASSSPTSGGAQYF. In DNA, the CDR3 is TGTGCCAGCAGTTCCCCGACTAGCGGGGGGGCCCAGTACTTC.

This chain links TRBV5-5 with TRBJ2-1; D is unresolved. The V gene lost 0 bases and the J gene lost 0 bases, with 7 bases spanning the gap. In germline, CDR1 is SGHKS, CDR2 YYEKEE (reference sequence). This CDR3 region has 15 residues. The CDR3 is CASSLDRSSYNEQFF. The CDR3 DNA is TGTGCCAGCAGCTTGGATAGGAGCTCCTACAATGAGCAGTTCTTC.